This TCR beta chain was retrieved from a study of OX40 agonist ivuxolimab in advanced cancers. Study at large: It was ivuxolimab, an agonistic anti-OX40 (CD134) antibody, that patients were treated with. Earlier treatment with anti-PD-1, anti-PD-L1 or anti-CTLA-4 was permitted, and about 40% had received some.

This CDR3 has 15 amino acids. Germline CDR1 is MNHNS and CDR2 is SASEGT. V lost 0 bases and J lost 3, with 12 bases in between. Using immunoSEQ multiplex PCR, the repertoire was profiled, and TCRdb retains in-frame clones only, with some absent. The sample carries about 68,000 clones, roughly 88% recorded once. The specimen was CD4+ or CD8+ T cells sorted from blood, collected in a trial of the OX40 agonist ivuxolimab. The receptor comes from an adult with an advanced solid tumor such as melanoma, head and neck, liver or kidney cancer. This sequence joins TRBV6-1 and TRBJ2-7; D is perhaps TRBD1 (5 bases). CDR3: CASSEASMGHYEQYF. CDR3 in DNA: TGTGCCAGCAGTGAAGCCTCTATGGGGCACTACGAGCAGTACTTC.